This entry features one T cell receptor (beta chain) sequence. Its antigen remains unidentified. The sample comes from a study of STAT3 mutations in large granular lymphocyte leukemia. Across the study: Immunosuppressive therapy was given to more than half of T-LGLL patients.

The ends lost 2 bases at V and 4 bases at J; junction bases unmatched: 4. Germline CDR1 and CDR2: LNHDA and SQIVND (reference sequence). The CDR3 consists of 17 residues. Study results and caveats: Every T-cell large granular lymphocyte leukemia patient had at least one immunodominant TCR beta clonotype. Clonal expansion was inferred from other time points because no sample existed at each clone's first appearance. All newly emerging clones after therapy were STAT3 wild type.

Average productive template count per sample was roughly 40,000. TCRdb keeps only in-frame clones here, not all; method: immunoSEQ multiplex PCR. The sample contains more than 10,000 clones, 88% of which appear only once. The sample comprised PBMCs. The chain recombines TRBV19 with TRBJ2-3, with 15 bases aligning to TRBD2. This receptor was identified in a human donor with T large granular lymphocyte leukemia. Some clones in this sample may be carry-over from other donors' samples. CDR3 protein: CASSIRTSGRDADTQYF. CDR3 in DNA: TGTGCCAGTAGTATAAGGACTAGCGGGAGGGACGCAGATACGCAGTATTTT.